This T cell receptor (beta chain) was sequenced during a study of shared clonotypes between healthy human individuals. Clones were sequenced by immunoSEQ multiplex PCR, and TCRdb holds only the in-frame ones, with some missing. The sample has 2 million to 2.5 million clones, nearly 97% seen once; the top ten hold 0.1% to 0.15%. This receptor was taken from a man between 18 and 35 years old in good health. Input material: naive CD4+ T cells sorted from blood. Subset here: CD45RA+ positively selected.

Here the CDR3 DNA reads TGTGCCAGCAGCCAAGCAACAGGGTGGACTGACTACGAGCAGTACTTC. Amino acid sequence: CASSQATGWTDYEQYF. V usage is TRBV4-2 and J usage is TRBJ2-7, with D perhaps matching TRBD1 (6 bases). Germline CDR1 LGHNA, CDR2 YNFKEQ. Trimming shortened V by 1 base and J by 3 bases, and 16 bases separated the two germline ends. The CDR3 is made up of 16 amino acids.